These T cell receptor beta chains were read from a single sample in a study of identical twins. TCRdb reprocessed the 5' RACE reads with MiXCR, giving one entry per CDR3 protein. The sample has 280,000 or so distinct CDR3 sequences, under 9.5% seen once; the top ten hold approximately 2.1%. These records were also assigned to another study, of yellow fever vaccine responses in identical twins.

The source material was memory (CD45RO+) T cells sorted from blood. All receptors derive from a woman aged 18 to 35 in good health. Both conserved end residues are part of each CDR3. The order of the fields is V gene, clone size, D gene, J gene, CDR3 protein, CDR3 DNA. D genes are given only for firm matches. For some rows the clone size is stated as once, few or many, or as a class when expanded; others skip it.

v_call: TRBV20-1; clone_size: .; d_call: .; j_call: TRBJ2-1; cdr3_aa: CSARDRDEQFF; cdr3_nt: TGCAGTGCTAGAGATCGTGATGAGCAGTTCTTC
v_call: TRBV3-1; clone_size: many; d_call: .; j_call: TRBJ2-7; cdr3_aa: CASSQVGVYEQYF; cdr3_nt: TGTGCCAGCAGCCAAGTTGGGGTCTACGAGCAGTACTTC
v_call: TRBV6-6; clone_size: .; d_call: .; j_call: TRBJ1-5; cdr3_aa: CASAGGSNQPQHF; cdr3_nt: TGTGCCAGCGCTGGGGGCTCCAATCAGCCCCAGCATTTT
v_call: TRBV21-1; clone_size: .; d_call: .; j_call: TRBJ2-1; cdr3_aa: CASTLKEGYGNEQFF; cdr3_nt: TGTGCCAGCACCTTAAAGGAGGGGTATGGCAATGAGCAGTTCTTC
v_call: TRBV5-1; clone_size: many; d_call: .; j_call: TRBJ1-1; cdr3_aa: CASSFDWGAGDTEAFF; cdr3_nt: TGCGCCAGCAGCTTTGATTGGGGGGCAGGGGACACTGAAGCTTTCTTT
v_call: TRBV5-1; clone_size: many; d_call: TRBD1; j_call: TRBJ1-2; cdr3_aa: CASSLYRGQLLNYGYTF; cdr3_nt: TGCGCCAGCAGCTTATACAGGGGGCAACTCTTGAACTATGGCTACACCTTC
v_call: TRBV20-1; clone_size: few; d_call: TRBD2; j_call: TRBJ2-3; cdr3_aa: CSAISGLAGGTRRTDTQYF; cdr3_nt: TGCAGTGCTATTTCGGGACTAGCGGGGGGTACCCGTCGCACAGATACGCAGTATTTT
v_call: TRBV9; clone_size: few; d_call: TRBD1; j_call: TRBJ2-1; cdr3_aa: CATSRGTGGESSYNEQFF; cdr3_nt: TGTGCCACCAGTAGGGGGACAGGGGGGGAAAGCTCCTACAATGAGCAGTTCTTC
v_call: TRBV7-6; clone_size: many; d_call: .; j_call: TRBJ2-7; cdr3_aa: CASSLGGAYSYEQYF; cdr3_nt: TGTGCCAGCAGCTTAGGGGGAGCATATTCCTACGAGCAGTACTTC
v_call: TRBV4-1; clone_size: .; d_call: .; j_call: TRBJ2-4; cdr3_aa: CASSQVGLHNNLLLAKNIQYF; cdr3_nt: TGCGCCAGCAGCCAAGTTGGGCTTCATAACAACCTGCTACTAGCCAAAAACATTCAGTACTTC
v_call: TRBV6-4; clone_size: many; d_call: TRBD2; j_call: TRBJ2-2; cdr3_aa: CASSAGGGTGELFF; cdr3_nt: TGTGCCAGCAGCGCCGGGGGGGGCACCGGGGAGCTGTTTTTT
v_call: TRBV28; clone_size: many; d_call: TRBD1; j_call: TRBJ1-2; cdr3_aa: CASSLPIGTGGFDGYTF; cdr3_nt: TGTGCCAGCAGTCTACCTATTGGGACAGGGGGTTTTGATGGCTACACCTTC
v_call: TRBV5-1; clone_size: many; d_call: .; j_call: TRBJ2-4; cdr3_aa: CASSLGGIQYF; cdr3_nt: TGCGCCAGCAGCTTGGGGGGTATTCAGTACTTC
v_call: TRBV5-1; clone_size: many; d_call: .; j_call: TRBJ1-4; cdr3_aa: CASSLSGAAEKLFF; cdr3_nt: TGCGCCAGCAGCTTAAGTGGAGCAGCAGAAAAACTGTTTTTT
v_call: TRBV5-1; clone_size: many; d_call: TRBD1; j_call: TRBJ1-5; cdr3_aa: CASTDPGGFNQPQHF; cdr3_nt: TGCGCCAGCACCGATCCAGGGGGCTTCAATCAGCCCCAGCATTTT
v_call: TRBV12-3/TRBV12-4; clone_size: many; d_call: .; j_call: TRBJ2-1; cdr3_aa: CASSRKNYNEQFF; cdr3_nt: TGTGCCAGCAGTAGAAAAAATTACAATGAGCAGTTCTTC
v_call: TRBV29-1; clone_size: many; d_call: .; j_call: TRBJ2-2; cdr3_aa: CSVEEENTGELFF; cdr3_nt: TGCAGCGTTGAAGAAGAGAACACCGGGGAGCTGTTTTTT
v_call: TRBV5-1; clone_size: .; d_call: TRBD2; j_call: TRBJ2-1; cdr3_aa: CASSLTSGGGGEQFF; cdr3_nt: TGCGCCAGCAGCCTGACTAGCGGGGGGGGAGGCGAGCAGTTCTTC
v_call: TRBV28; clone_size: .; d_call: .; j_call: TRBJ2-3; cdr3_aa: CATGGGYSTDTQYF; cdr3_nt: TGTGCCACCGGCGGCGGATACAGCACAGATACGCAGTATTTT
v_call: TRBV20-1; clone_size: .; d_call: .; j_call: TRBJ1-2; cdr3_aa: CSASTANYGYTF; cdr3_nt: TGCAGTGCTAGTACAGCGAACTATGGCTACACCTTC
v_call: TRBV19; clone_size: few; d_call: .; j_call: TRBJ1-6; cdr3_aa: CASSMIGQLNSPLHF; cdr3_nt: TGTGCCAGTAGTATGATTGGACAGCTAAATTCACCCCTCCACTTT
v_call: TRBV7-3; clone_size: .; d_call: .; j_call: TRBJ2-2; cdr3_aa: CASSLLPARAGELFF; cdr3_nt: TGTGCCAGCAGCTTATTGCCGGCGAGGGCCGGGGAGCTGTTTTTT
v_call: TRBV5-5; clone_size: many; d_call: .; j_call: TRBJ1-1; cdr3_aa: CASSLSDGNTEAFF; cdr3_nt: TGTGCCAGCAGCTTGTCGGACGGGAACACTGAAGCTTTCTTT
v_call: TRBV15; clone_size: many; d_call: .; j_call: TRBJ2-5; cdr3_aa: CATSRGQETQYF; cdr3_nt: TGTGCCACCAGCCGCGGACAAGAGACCCAGTACTTC
v_call: TRBV2; clone_size: few; d_call: .; j_call: TRBJ2-2; cdr3_aa: CASSSQLSGELFF; cdr3_nt: TGTGCCAGCAGTTCACAGTTGTCCGGGGAGCTGTTTTTT
v_call: TRBV5-5; clone_size: .; d_call: .; j_call: TRBJ1-3; cdr3_aa: CASSLGPRANTIYF; cdr3_nt: TGTGCCAGCAGCTTAGGTCCGAGGGCAAACACCATATATTTT
v_call: TRBV18; clone_size: few; d_call: .; j_call: TRBJ1-1; cdr3_aa: CASSPAQGRTEAFF; cdr3_nt: TGTGCCAGCTCACCGGCACAGGGTAGGACTGAAGCTTTCTTT
v_call: TRBV5-1; clone_size: few; d_call: TRBD1; j_call: TRBJ2-3; cdr3_aa: CASNRPGTGGTDTQYF; cdr3_nt: TGCGCCAGCAACCGGCCTGGGACAGGGGGCACAGATACGCAGTATTTT
v_call: TRBV3-1; clone_size: .; d_call: .; j_call: TRBJ2-1; cdr3_aa: CASSPDPFSSYNEQFF; cdr3_nt: TGTGCCAGCAGCCCCGATCCTTTTAGCTCCTACAATGAGCAGTTCTTC
v_call: TRBV5-6; clone_size: few; d_call: .; j_call: TRBJ2-7; cdr3_aa: CASSLAGTGSYEQYF; cdr3_nt: TGTGCCAGCAGCTTGGCGGGGACGGGATCCTACGAGCAGTACTTC
v_call: TRBV19; clone_size: .; d_call: .; j_call: TRBJ1-5; cdr3_aa: CASSFMGPQPQHF; cdr3_nt: TGTGCCAGTAGTTTCATGGGACCCCAGCCCCAGCATTTT
v_call: TRBV20-1; clone_size: few; d_call: .; j_call: TRBJ1-5; cdr3_aa: CSAPASGNSNQPQHF; cdr3_nt: TGCAGTGCCCCAGCTTCGGGGAATAGCAATCAGCCCCAGCATTTT